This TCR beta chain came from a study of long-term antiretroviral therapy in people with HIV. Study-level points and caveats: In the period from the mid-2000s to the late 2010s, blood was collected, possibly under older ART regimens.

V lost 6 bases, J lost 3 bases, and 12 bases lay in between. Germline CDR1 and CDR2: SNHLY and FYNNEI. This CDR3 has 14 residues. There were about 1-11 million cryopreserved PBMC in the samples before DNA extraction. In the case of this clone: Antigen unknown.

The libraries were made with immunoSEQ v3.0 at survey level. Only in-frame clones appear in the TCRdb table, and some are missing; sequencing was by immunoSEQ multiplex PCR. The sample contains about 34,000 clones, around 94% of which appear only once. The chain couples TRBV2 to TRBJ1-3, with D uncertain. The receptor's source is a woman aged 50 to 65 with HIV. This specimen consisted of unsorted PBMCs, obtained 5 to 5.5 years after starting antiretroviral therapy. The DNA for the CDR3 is TGTGCCAGCAGCCTAACCCTATTTGGAAACACCATATATTTT. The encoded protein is CASSLTLFGNTIYF.